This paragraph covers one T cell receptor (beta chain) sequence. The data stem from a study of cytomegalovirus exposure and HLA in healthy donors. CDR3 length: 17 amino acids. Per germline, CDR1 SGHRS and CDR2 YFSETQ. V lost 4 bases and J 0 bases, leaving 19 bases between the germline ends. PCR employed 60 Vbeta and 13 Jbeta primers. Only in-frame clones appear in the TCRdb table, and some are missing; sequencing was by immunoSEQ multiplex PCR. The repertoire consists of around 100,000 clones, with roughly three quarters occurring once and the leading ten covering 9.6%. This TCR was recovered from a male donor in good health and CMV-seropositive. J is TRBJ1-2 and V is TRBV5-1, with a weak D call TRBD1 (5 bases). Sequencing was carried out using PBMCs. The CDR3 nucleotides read TGCGCCAGCAGCCCGACGACAGACACACCTGCTAACTATGGCTACACCTTC. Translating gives CASSPTTDTPANYGYTF.